These T cell receptor beta chains were read from a single sample in a study of T-cell reconstitution after alpha-beta-depleted transplantation in children. TCRdb itself ran the PCR reads through MiXCR, one entry per CDR3 protein. Among a few hundred thousand distinct CDR3 sequences listed, approximately 42% were seen once. The starting material was PBMCs, obtained before TCRalphabeta/CD19-depleted stem cell transplant. The receptors stem from a girl aged 2 to 9 with aplastic anemia, due to receive a stem cell transplant. Both conserved end residues are part of each CDR3. The D gene is left open where the match is weak. A row's size may be missing; if present it is once, few, many or a size class.

NA	TRBJ2-1	TRBV3-1	many	CASSPSSGPQFF	TGTGCCAGCAGCCCCTCCTCGGGACCGCAGTTCTTC
NA	TRBJ2-1	TRBV6-5	NA	CASSYSKSSVGINEQFF	TGTGCCAGCAGTTACTCGAAGTCTAGCGTTGGCATAAATGAGCAGTTCTTC
NA	TRBJ1-2	TRBV18	NA	CASSPYFLQTRGYGYTF	TGTGCCAGCTCACCTTACTTTCTTCAAACTCGGGGCTATGGCTACACCTTC
NA	TRBJ1-2	TRBV7-2	NA	CARRDLGYTF	TGTGCCAGGAGGGATCTGGGATACACCTTC
NA	TRBJ2-3	TRBV29-1	NA	CSVCETASPTDTQYF	TGCAGCGTTTGCGAAACGGCGAGTCCCACAGATACGCAGTATTTT
NA	TRBJ2-3	TRBV5-1	NA	CASSLVPGTSTDTQYF	TGCGCCAGCAGCTTGGTTCCGGGAACTAGCACAGATACGCAGTATTTT
TRBD1	TRBJ2-7	TRBV12-3/TRBV12-4	many	CASSPGTGRSGEQYF	TGTGCCAGCAGTCCAGGGACAGGGAGAAGTGGCGAGCAGTACTTC
NA	TRBJ2-1	TRBV12-3/TRBV12-4	many	CASVKAVTYNEQFF	TGTGCCAGCGTCAAAGCGGTTACTTACAATGAGCAGTTCTTC
TRBD1	TRBJ2-1	TRBV5-1	many	CASSFWDSPAQFF	TGCGCCAGCAGCTTCTGGGACAGCCCTGCCCAGTTCTTC
TRBD2	TRBJ2-3	TRBV20-1	NA	CSARVILAGKGDTQYF	TGCAGTGCTAGGGTGATTCTAGCGGGAAAGGGGGATACGCAGTATTTT
NA	TRBJ2-2	TRBV6-5	NA	CASSYQGSGELFF	TGTGCCAGCAGTTACCAGGGTAGCGGGGAGCTGTTTTTT
NA	TRBJ2-2	TRBV5-1	NA	CASKRAAGELFF	TGCGCCAGCAAACGAGCCGCCGGGGAGCTGTTTTTT
NA	TRBJ2-7	TRBV9	NA	CASSVGGDGNYEQYF	TGTGCCAGCAGCGTAGGTGGGGATGGAAACTACGAGCAGTACTTC
TRBD2	TRBJ2-1	TRBV20-1	NA	CSAKAGGTYNEQFF	TGCAGTGCTAAAGCGGGGGGGACTTACAATGAGCAGTTCTTC
NA	TRBJ2-3	TRBV20-1	few	CSATQGNPDTQYF	TGCAGTGCCACACAGGGAAATCCAGATACGCAGTATTTT
NA	TRBJ2-5	TRBV7-3	NA	CASSLTKSETQYF	TGTGCCAGCAGCTTAACTAAGTCGGAGACCCAGTACTTC
NA	TRBJ2-6	TRBV5-1	NA	CASSMDTSSGANVLTF	TGCGCCAGCAGCATGGACACGTCCTCTGGGGCCAACGTCCTGACTTTC
TRBD2	TRBJ2-7	TRBV20-1	few	CSARDNSGGTYYEQYF	TGCAGTGCTAGAGATAACAGCGGGGGGACTTACTACGAGCAGTACTTC
TRBD1	TRBJ1-1	TRBV12-3/TRBV12-4	many	CASSSADRARTEAFF	TGTGCCAGCAGTTCCGCAGACAGGGCAAGAACTGAAGCTTTCTTT
TRBD1	TRBJ2-4	TRBV9	NA	CASSVTGAGDIQYF	TGTGCCAGCAGCGTTACAGGGGCTGGTGACATTCAGTACTTC
TRBD1	TRBJ2-3	TRBV28	many	CASSTAGTGDTDTQYF	TGTGCCAGCAGTACCGCCGGGACAGGGGACACAGATACGCAGTATTTT
TRBD1	TRBJ2-1	TRBV20-1	NA	CSARDTGTGTYNEQFF	TGCAGTGCTAGAGATACCGGGACAGGGACCTACAATGAGCAGTTCTTC
TRBD1	TRBJ2-7	TRBV20-1	NA	CSARDPGTGVYEQYF	TGCAGTGCTCGTGATCCGGGGACAGGGGTCTACGAGCAGTACTTC
NA	TRBJ1-1	TRBV12-3/TRBV12-4	few	CASSPRTSGAASTEAFF	TGTGCCAGCAGTCCAAGAACCTCTGGGGCGGCTTCCACTGAAGCTTTCTTT
NA	TRBJ2-3	TRBV15	NA	CATSRGPVATPGTDTQYF	TGTGCCACCAGCAGAGGCCCGGTGGCAACCCCTGGCACAGATACGCAGTATTTT
NA	TRBJ1-3	TRBV20-1	NA	CSALYGGSSGNTIYF	TGCAGTGCTCTCTACGGGGGCAGCTCTGGAAACACCATATATTTT
TRBD2	TRBJ2-1	TRBV5-1	medium-sized	CASSLEASGSNEQFF	TGCGCCAGCAGCTTGGAGGCTAGCGGGAGTAATGAGCAGTTCTTC